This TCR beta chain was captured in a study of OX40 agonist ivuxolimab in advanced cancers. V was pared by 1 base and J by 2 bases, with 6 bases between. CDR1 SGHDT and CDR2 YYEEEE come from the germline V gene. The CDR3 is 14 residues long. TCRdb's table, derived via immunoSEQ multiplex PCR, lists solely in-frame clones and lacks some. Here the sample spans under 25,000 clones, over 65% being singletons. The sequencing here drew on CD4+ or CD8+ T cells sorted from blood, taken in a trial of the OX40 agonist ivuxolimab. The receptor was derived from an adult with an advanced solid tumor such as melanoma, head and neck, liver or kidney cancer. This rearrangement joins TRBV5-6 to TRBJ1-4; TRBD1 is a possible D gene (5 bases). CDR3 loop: CASSLWGTNEKLFF. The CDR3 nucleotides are TGTGCCAGCAGCTTGTGGGGGACTAATGAAAAACTGTTTTTT. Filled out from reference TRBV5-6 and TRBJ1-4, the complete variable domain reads DAGVTQSPTHLIKTRGQQVTLRCSPKSGHDTVSWYQQALGQGPQFIFQYYEEEERQRGNFPDRFSGHQFPNYSSELNVNALLLGDSALYLCASSLWGTNEKLFFGSGTQLSVL.